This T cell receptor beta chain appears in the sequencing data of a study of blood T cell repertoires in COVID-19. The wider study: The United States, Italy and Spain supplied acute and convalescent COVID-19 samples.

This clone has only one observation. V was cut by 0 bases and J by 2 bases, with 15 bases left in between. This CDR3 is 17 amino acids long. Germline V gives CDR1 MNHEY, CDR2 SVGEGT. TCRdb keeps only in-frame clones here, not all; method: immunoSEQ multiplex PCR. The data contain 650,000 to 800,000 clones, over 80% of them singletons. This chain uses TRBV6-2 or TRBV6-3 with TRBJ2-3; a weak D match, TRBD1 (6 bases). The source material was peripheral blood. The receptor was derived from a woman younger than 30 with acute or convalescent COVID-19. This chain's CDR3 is CASSYSMAGVITDTQYF. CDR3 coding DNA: TGTGCCAGCAGTTACTCGATGGCAGGGGTCATCACAGATACGCAGTATTTT.